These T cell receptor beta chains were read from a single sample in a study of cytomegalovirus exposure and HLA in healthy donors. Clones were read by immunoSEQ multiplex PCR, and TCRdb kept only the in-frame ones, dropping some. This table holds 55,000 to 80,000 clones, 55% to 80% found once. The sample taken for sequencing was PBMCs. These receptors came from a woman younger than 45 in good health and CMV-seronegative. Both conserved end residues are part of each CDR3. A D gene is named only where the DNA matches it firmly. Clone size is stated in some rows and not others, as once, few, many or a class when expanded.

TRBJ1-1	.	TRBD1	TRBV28	TGTGCCAGCAGTAACGGACAGGGCACTGAAGCTTTCTTT	CASSNGQGTEAFF
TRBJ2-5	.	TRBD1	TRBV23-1	TGCGCCAGCAGTCAATCAGGGACAGGAAAGCAGACCCAGTACTTC	CASSQSGTGKQTQYF
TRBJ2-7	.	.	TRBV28	TGTGCCAGCAGACGAACAGGGTTCACCTACGAGCAGTACTTC	CASRRTGFTYEQYF
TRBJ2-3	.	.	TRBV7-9	TGTGCCAGCAGCTTAGTTTATAGTCCCAGCACAGATACGCAGTATTTT	CASSLVYSPSTDTQYF
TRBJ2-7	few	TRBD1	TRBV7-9	TGTGCCAGCAGCTTAGCCGGGACAGGACACGAGCAGTACTTC	CASSLAGTGHEQYF
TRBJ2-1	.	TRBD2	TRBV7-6	TGTGCCAGCAGCGGGCCGGGACTAGCGGGGGGGAACCACAATGAGCAGTTCTTC	CASSGPGLAGGNHNEQFF
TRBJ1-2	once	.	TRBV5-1	TGCGCCAGCAGCTTGTCATATGCAGCTAACTATGGCTACACCTTC	CASSLSYAANYGYTF
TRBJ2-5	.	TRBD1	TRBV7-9	TGTGCCAGCAGCCAACCGACAGGGGGCGCGGAGACCCAGTACTTC	CASSQPTGGAETQYF
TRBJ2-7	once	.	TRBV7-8	TGTGCCAGCAGCTTTGGTCAAGGGGCCACCTACGAGCAGTACTTC	CASSFGQGATYEQYF
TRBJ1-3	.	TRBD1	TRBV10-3	TGTGCCATCAGTGAGGGAAACAGGGGATCCGGAAACACCATATATTTT	CAISEGNRGSGNTIYF
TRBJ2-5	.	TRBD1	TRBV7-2	TGTGCCAGCAGCCTCCAGGGGGCACGAGAGACCCAGTACTTC	CASSLQGARETQYF
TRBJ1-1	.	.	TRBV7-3	TGTGCCAGCAGCCCCGTCGGTACCTCGGAGATGAACACTGAAGCTTTCTTT	CASSPVGTSEMNTEAFF
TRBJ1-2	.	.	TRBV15	TGTGCCACCAGCAGAGAATTTCGGGTTGATGGCTACACCTTC	CATSREFRVDGYTF
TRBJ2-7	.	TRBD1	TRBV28	TGTGCCAGCAGTACACGGACAGGCACGAGCTCCTACGAGCAGTACTTC	CASSTRTGTSSYEQYF
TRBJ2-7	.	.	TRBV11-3	TGTGCCAGCAGCTTAGTGCAGGGGCCCTACGAGCAGTACTTC	CASSLVQGPYEQYF
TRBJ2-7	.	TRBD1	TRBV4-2	TGTGCCAGCAGCCCACAACGCAGGACAGGCCCTTCTAGGTACGAGCAGTACTTC	CASSPQRRTGPSRYEQYF
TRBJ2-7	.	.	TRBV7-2	TGTGCCAGCAGCTTATTTCTCTACGAGCAGTACTTC	CASSLFLYEQYF
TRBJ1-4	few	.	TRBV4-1	TGCGCCAGCAGCCAACCGACGGGGGGTAGTGAAAAACTGTTTTTT	CASSQPTGGSEKLFF
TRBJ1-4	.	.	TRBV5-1	TGCGCCAGCAGTCAACAGGGCGCTAATGAAAAACTGTTTTTT	CASSQQGANEKLFF
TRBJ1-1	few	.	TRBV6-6	TGTGCCAGCAGTACCCCGACAGTTAGGAACACTGAAGCTTTCTTT	CASSTPTVRNTEAFF
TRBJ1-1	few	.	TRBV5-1	TGCGCCAGCAGCTTGGTGTCACTCAACACTGAAGCTTTCTTT	CASSLVSLNTEAFF
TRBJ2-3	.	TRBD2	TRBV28	TGTGCCAGCAGTATCCCCTATCGGACTAGCGGGGGTACAGATACGCAGTATTTT	CASSIPYRTSGGTDTQYF
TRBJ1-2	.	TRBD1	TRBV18	TGTGCCAGCTCACCCGGACAGGGGACCTATGGCTACACCTTC	CASSPGQGTYGYTF
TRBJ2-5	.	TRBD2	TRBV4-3	TGCGCCAGCAGCCAAGATCGAGGCGGGGGGAAAGAGACCCAGTACTTC	CASSQDRGGGKETQYF
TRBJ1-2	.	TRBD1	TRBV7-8	TGTGCCAGCAGCGCCGGGACAGGGGATGGCTACACCTTC	CASSAGTGDGYTF
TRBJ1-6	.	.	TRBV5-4	TGTGCCAGCAGCTTGGATGACAGTAGTTTGATTTCACCCCTCCACTTT	CASSLDDSSLISPLHF
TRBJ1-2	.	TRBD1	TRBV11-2	TGTGCCAGCAGCCCAACAGGGGGCTGGGACTATGGCTACACCTTC	CASSPTGGWDYGYTF
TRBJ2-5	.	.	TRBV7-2	TGTGCCAGCAGCTTAGCTGGCCTCCGAGAGACCCAGTACTTC	CASSLAGLRETQYF
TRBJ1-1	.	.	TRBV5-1	TGCGCCAGCAGCTTGGTCCGCCTGGTTCGAGGCACTGAAGCTTTCTTT	CASSLVRLVRGTEAFF
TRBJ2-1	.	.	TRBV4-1	TGCGCCAGCAGCCTAACCTTCGACAGTTACAATGAGCAGTTCTTC	CASSLTFDSYNEQFF
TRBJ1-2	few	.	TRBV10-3	TGTGCCATCAGTGAGTCCCGCGGTGGGGGCGGCTACACCTTC	CAISESRGGGGYTF
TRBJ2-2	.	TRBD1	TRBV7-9	TGTGCCAGCAGCGCCCGGACAGGGTTCACCGGGGAGCTGTTTTTT	CASSARTGFTGELFF
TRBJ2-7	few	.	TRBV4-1	TGCGCCAGCAGCCACGGGACACACGGATCCCCTTACGAGCAGTACTTC	CASSHGTHGSPYEQYF
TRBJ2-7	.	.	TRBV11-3	TGTGCCAGCAGCTTAGTTCGGGGGGCGGGCGAGCAGTACTTC	CASSLVRGAGEQYF
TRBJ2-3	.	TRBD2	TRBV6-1	TGTGCCAGCAGCCGGACTAGCGGGGGGTCAGATACGCAGTATTTT	CASSRTSGGSDTQYF
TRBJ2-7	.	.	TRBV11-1	TGTGCCAGCAGCTTAGGTGGTATGTACGGGCAGTACTTC	CASSLGGMYGQYF
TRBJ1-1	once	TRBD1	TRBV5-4	TGTGCCAGCAGCCGAGGACAGGGGGCGTACACTGAAGCTTTCTTT	CASSRGQGAYTEAFF
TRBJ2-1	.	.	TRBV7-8	TGTGCCAGCAGCTTACAGGGGTACAATGAGCAGTTCTTC	CASSLQGYNEQFF
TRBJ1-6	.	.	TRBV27	TGTGCCAGCAGTTCCACGGGGGGGGTAGGGAATTCACCCCTCCACTTT	CASSSTGGVGNSPLHF
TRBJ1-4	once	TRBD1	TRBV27	TGTGCCAGCGGCCCCTTGACAGGGGCGAATGAAAAACTGTTTTTT	CASGPLTGANEKLFF
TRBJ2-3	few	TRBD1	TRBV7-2	TGTGCCAGCAGCCCAGGACAGGGTACAGATACGCAGTATTTT	CASSPGQGTDTQYF
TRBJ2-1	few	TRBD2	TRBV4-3	TGCGCCAGCAGCCAAGATCTAGCGGGGGGGATGGGTGAGCAGTTCTTC	CASSQDLAGGMGEQFF
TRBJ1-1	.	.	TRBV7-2	TGTGCCAGCAGCTTAGGCTTTGGGCAACGCACTGAAGCTTTCTTT	CASSLGFGQRTEAFF
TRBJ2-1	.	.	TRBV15	TGTGCCACCAGCAACCCAGCCGGGACATATTACAATGAGCAGTTCTTC	CATSNPAGTYYNEQFF
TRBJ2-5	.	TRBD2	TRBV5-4	TGTGCCAGCAGCCTACTAGCGGGGGGGCAGACCCAGTACTTC	CASSLLAGGQTQYF
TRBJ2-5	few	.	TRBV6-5	TGTGCCAGCAGTTCCTTAGACACGGGGGAGACCCAGTACTTC	CASSSLDTGETQYF
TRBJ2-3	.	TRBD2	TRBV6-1	TGTGCCAGCAGCCGAGCGGGGCCCACAGATACGCAGTATTTT	CASSRAGPTDTQYF
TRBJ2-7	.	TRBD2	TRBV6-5	TGTGCCAGCAGCTACTCAGCCGGGACTAGCGGCGAGCAGTACTTC	CASSYSAGTSGEQYF
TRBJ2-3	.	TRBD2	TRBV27	TGTGCCAGCAGTTTATTAAGGACTAGCGGGGGGCCGGGTGATACGCAGTATTTT	CASSLLRTSGGPGDTQYF